This passage covers 2 T cell receptor beta chains from one sample sequenced in a study of radiotherapy plus CTLA-4 blockade in lung cancer. The assay was immunoSEQ multiplex PCR, and TCRdb's table has in-frame clones only and misses some. The sample records around 80,000 clones, roughly 74% being singletons. Sequences were derived from peripheral blood, sampled from a patient treated with radiotherapy plus ipilimumab. These receptors were collected from a human donor with non-small cell lung cancer whose response to radiotherapy plus ipilimumab could not be evaluated.

This clone was found once. The CDR3 reads CAQRGAINTGELFF. CDR3 DNA sequence: TGTGCCCAAAGGGGCGCCATAAACACCGGGGAGCTGTTTTTT. The genes are TRBV30 and TRBJ2-2; D may be TRBD1 (5 bases). Germline CDR1 and CDR2: GTSNPN and SVGIG (reference sequence). V was trimmed by 8 bases and J by 2 bases, leaving 15 bases between them. The CDR3 consists of 14 residues. The complete variable domain, with remaining parts taken from reference TRBV30 and TRBJ2-2, reads SQTIHQWPATLVQPVGSPLSLECTVEGTSNPNLYWYRQAAGRGLQLLFYSVGIGQISSEVPQNLSASRPQDRQFILSSKKLLLSDSGFYLCAQRGAINTGELFFGEGSRLTVL.

Of note for this clone: The junction departs from germline at one end; a sequencing error may be responsible. The rearrangement links TRBV7-2 to TRBJ1-5; D is perhaps TRBD1 (5 bases). Looked up from germline, CDR1 is SGHTA and CDR2 is FQGNSA. There are 14 residues in the CDR3. The CDR3 sequence: CASSQGYSNQPQHF. CDR3 bases: TGCGCCAGCAGCCAGGGATATAGCAATCAGCCCCAGCATTTT.